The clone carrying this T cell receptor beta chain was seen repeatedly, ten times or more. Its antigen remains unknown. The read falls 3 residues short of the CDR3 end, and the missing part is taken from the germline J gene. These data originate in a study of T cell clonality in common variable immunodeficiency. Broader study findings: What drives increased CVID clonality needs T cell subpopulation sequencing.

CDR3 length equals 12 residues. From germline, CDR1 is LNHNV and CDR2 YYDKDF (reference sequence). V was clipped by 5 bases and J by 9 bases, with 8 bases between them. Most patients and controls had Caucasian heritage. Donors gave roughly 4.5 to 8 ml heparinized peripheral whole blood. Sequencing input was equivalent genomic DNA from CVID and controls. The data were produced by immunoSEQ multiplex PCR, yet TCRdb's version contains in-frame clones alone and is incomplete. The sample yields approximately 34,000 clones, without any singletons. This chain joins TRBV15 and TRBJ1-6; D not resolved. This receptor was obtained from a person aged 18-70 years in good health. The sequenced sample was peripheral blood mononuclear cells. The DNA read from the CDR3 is TGTGCCACCAGCGGAGGTCGTTCACCC. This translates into CATSGGRSP. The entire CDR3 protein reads CATSGGRSPLHF.